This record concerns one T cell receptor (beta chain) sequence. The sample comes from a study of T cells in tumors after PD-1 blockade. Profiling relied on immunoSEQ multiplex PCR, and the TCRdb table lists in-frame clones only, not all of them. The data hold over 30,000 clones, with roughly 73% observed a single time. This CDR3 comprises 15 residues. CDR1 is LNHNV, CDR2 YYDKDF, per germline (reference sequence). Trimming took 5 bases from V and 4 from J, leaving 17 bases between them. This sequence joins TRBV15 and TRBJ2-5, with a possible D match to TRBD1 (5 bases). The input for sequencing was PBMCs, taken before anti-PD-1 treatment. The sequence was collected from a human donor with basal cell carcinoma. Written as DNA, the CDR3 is TGTGCCACCAGCGGCCGTAGGGGATTAGCAGAGACCCAGTACTTC. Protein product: CATSGRRGLAETQYF.